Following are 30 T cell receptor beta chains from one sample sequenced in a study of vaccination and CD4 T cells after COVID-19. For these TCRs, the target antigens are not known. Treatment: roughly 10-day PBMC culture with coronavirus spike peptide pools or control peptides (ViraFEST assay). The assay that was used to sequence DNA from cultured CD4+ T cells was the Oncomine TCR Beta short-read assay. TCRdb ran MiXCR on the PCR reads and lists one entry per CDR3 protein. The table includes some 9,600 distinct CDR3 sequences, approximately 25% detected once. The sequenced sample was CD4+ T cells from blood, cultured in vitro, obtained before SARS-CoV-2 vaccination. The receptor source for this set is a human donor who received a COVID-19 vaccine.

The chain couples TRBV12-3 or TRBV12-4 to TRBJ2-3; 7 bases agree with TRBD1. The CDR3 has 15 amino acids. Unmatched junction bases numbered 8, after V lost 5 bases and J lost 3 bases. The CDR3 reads CASSPGTERTDTQYF. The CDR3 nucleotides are TGTGCCAGCAGTCCAGGGACAGAACGGACAGATACGCAGTATTTT.

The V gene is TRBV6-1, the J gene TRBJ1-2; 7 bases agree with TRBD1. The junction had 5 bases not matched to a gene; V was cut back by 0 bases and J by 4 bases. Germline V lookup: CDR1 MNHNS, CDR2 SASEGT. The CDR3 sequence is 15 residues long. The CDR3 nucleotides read TGTGCCAGCAGTGAAGCCGGCAGGGGGGGCTATGGCTACACCTTC. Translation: CASSEAGRGGYGYTF.

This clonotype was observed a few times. The CDR3 DNA sequence: TGTGCCAGCAGGATCAAGGGGAATTCACCCCTCCACTTT. Amino acid sequence: CASRIKGNSPLHF. The genes are TRBV6-1 and TRBJ1-6, with a possible D match to TRBD1 (5 bases). Trimming stripped 6 bases from V and 7 bases from J, with 10 bases between. In germline, CDR1 is MNHNS, CDR2 SASEGT. The CDR3 runs 13 residues.

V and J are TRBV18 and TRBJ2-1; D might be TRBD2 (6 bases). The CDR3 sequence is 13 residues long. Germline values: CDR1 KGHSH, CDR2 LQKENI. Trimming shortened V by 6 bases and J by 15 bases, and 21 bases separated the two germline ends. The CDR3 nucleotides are TGTGCCAGCTCTCAAGAGGTGGGCGGGGAACTGTTCTTC. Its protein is CASSQEVGGELFF.

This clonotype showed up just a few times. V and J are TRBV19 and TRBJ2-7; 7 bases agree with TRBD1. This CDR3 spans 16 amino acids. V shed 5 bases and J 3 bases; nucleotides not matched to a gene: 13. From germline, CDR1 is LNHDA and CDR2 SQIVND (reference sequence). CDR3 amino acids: CASSPYRGPINYEQYF. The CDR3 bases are TGTGCCAGTAGTCCATACAGGGGACCCATAAACTACGAGCAGTACTTC.

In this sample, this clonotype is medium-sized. The CDR3 nucleotides are TGTGCCAGCAGTGAAGGCCCAGGTGCCTCGGGGGCCCAGTACTTC. Amino acid sequence: CASSEGPGASGAQYF. This chain joins TRBV6-1 and TRBJ2-5; maybe TRBD2 (6 bases). Looked up from germline, CDR1 is MNHNS and CDR2 is SASEGT. The CDR3 consists of 15 residues. The V end was cut by 1 base, the J end by 9 bases, with 18 bases between.

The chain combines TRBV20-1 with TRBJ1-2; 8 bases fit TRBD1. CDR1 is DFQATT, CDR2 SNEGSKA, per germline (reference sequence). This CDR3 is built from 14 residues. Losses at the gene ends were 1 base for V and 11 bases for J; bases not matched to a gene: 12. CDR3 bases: TGCAGTGCTAGAGTAGGAGGACAGGGAGTAAGTTACACCTTC. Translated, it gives CSARVGGQGVSYTF.

The CDR3, as DNA: TGTGCCAGCAGCTCCTACAGGGAAAGAGTCTCGGGGGCCAACGTCCTGACTTTC. Translating it yields CASSSYRERVSGANVLTF. The chain couples TRBV7-9 to TRBJ2-6; tentatively, D is TRBD1 (6 bases). Trimming stripped 4 bases from V and 4 bases from J, with 20 bases between. Germline V lookup: CDR1 SEHNR, CDR2 FQNEAQ (reference sequence). The CDR3 consists of 18 residues.

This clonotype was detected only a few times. The CDR3 region is CAWSVAVAVYGYTF. The CDR3 bases are TGTGCCTGGAGTGTAGCCGTGGCAGTATATGGCTACACCTTC. This chain links TRBV30 with TRBJ1-2; no reliable D call. V lost 0 bases, J lost 5 bases, and 13 bases lay in between. Germline CDR1 is GTSNPN and CDR2 is SVGIG (reference sequence). This CDR3 region has 14 residues.

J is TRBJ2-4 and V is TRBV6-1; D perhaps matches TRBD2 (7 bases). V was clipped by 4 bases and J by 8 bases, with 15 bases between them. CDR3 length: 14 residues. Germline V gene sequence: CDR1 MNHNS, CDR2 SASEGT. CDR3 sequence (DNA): TGTGCCAGCAGTGGCTACAGGGCGGGGGACATTCAGTACTTC. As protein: CASSGYRAGDIQYF.

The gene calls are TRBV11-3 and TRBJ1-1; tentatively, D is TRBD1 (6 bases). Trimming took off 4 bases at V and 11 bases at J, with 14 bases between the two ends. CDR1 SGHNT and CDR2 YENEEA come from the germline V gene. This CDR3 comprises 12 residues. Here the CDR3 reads CASSSTQGTAFF. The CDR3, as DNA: TGTGCCAGCAGCTCGACACAGGGAACGGCTTTCTTT.

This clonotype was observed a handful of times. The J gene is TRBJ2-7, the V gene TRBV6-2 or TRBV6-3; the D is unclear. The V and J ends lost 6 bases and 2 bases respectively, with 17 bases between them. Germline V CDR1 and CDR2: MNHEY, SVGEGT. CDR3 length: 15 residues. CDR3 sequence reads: CASSYLAGSTYEQYF. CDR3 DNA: TGTGCCAGCAGCTACCTGGCCGGGTCCACCTACGAGCAGTACTTC.

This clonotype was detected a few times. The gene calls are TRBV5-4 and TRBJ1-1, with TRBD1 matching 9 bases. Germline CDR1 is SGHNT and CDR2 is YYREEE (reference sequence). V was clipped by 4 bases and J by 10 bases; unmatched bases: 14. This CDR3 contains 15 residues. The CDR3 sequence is CASSPGQGGAFRAFF. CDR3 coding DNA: TGTGCCAGCAGCCCGGGACAGGGAGGTGCCTTTCGAGCTTTCTTT.

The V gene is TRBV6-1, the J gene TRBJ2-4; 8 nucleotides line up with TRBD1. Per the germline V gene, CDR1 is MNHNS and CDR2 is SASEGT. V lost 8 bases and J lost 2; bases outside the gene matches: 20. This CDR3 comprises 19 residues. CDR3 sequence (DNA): TGTGCCAGCTCGACCGACCTTCCCAGGGGGCAAGGGTCCAAAAACATTCAGTACTTC. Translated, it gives CASSTDLPRGQGSKNIQYF.

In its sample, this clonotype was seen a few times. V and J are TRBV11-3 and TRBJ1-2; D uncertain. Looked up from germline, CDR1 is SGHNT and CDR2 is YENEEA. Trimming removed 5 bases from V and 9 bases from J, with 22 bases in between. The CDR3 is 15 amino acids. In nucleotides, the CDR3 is TGTGCCAGCAGCAAATTTACAGTCTTCGAAGGAAGCTACACCTTC. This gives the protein CASSKFTVFEGSYTF.

CDR3 DNA: TGTGCCAGCAGTACCACCAGGGGGCGAGGCTACACCTTC. Translation: CASSTTRGRGYTF. The chain joins TRBV6-1 to TRBJ1-2; TRBD1 agrees at 8 bases. V was pared by 5 bases and J by 8 bases, with 7 bases of the junction left unmatched. Germline assignment: CDR1 MNHNS and CDR2 SASEGT. This CDR3 is 13 amino acids long.

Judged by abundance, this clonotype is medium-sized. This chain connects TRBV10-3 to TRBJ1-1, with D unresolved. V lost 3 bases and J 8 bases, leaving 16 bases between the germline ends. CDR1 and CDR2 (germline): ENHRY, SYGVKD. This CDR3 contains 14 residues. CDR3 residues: CAISDQGYGEEAFF. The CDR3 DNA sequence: TGTGCCATCAGTGATCAAGGGTATGGAGAAGAAGCTTTCTTT.

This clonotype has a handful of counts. CDR3 residues: CSALRGAVQYF. CDR3 DNA: TGCAGTGCCCTTAGGGGGGCAGTCCAGTACTTC. The rearrangement links TRBV20-1 to TRBJ2-7; TRBD1 or TRBD2 may be the D gene (6 bases each). This CDR3 comprises 11 residues. Germline V gene lookup returns CDR1 DFQATT and CDR2 SNEGSKA (reference sequence). Trimming pared 6 bases from V and 10 bases from J, leaving 16 bases between.

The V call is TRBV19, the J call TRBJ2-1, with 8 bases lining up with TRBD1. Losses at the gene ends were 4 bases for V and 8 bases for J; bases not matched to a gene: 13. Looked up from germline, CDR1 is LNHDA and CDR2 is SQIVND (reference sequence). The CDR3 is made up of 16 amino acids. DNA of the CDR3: TGTGCCAGTAGTACCTCGGACAGGGTGGTGTTCCATGAGCAGTTCTTC. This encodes CASSTSDRVVFHEQFF.

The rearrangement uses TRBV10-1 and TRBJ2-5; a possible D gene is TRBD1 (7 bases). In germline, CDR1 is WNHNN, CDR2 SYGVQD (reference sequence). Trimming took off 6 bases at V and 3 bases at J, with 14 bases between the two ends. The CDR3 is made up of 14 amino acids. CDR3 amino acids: CASSAGTAEETQYF. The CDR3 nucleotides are TGCGCCAGCAGCGCGGGGACAGCCGAAGAGACCCAGTACTTC.

The CDR3 here is CASSDRGYTDTQYF. Here the CDR3 DNA reads TGTGCCAGCAGTGATCGGGGATACACAGATACGCAGTATTTT. The chain combines TRBV2 with TRBJ2-3; perhaps TRBD2 as D (5 bases). This CDR3 is built from 14 residues. The V and J ends lost 3 bases and 2 bases respectively, with 9 bases between them. Germline lookup yields CDR1 SNHLY and CDR2 FYNNEI.

CDR3 nucleotides: TGTGCCAGCAGCTTTGAGGGGTTTGCGAGCACCGGGGAGCTGTTTTTT. Amino acid sequence: CASSFEGFASTGELFF. This rearrangement joins TRBV7-9 to TRBJ2-2; the D call may be TRBD1 or TRBD2 (5 bases each). Germline values: CDR1 SEHNR, CDR2 FQNEAQ (reference sequence). V lost 3 bases and J lost 4, with 15 bases in between. The CDR3 is 16 residues long.

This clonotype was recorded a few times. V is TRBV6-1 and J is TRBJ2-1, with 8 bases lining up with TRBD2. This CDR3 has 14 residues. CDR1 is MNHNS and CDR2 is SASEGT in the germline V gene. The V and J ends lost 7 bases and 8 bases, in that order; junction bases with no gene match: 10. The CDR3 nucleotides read TGTGCCAGCACCGAGCGCGGGCGGGGGGATGAGCAGTTCTTC. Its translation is CASTERGRGDEQFF.

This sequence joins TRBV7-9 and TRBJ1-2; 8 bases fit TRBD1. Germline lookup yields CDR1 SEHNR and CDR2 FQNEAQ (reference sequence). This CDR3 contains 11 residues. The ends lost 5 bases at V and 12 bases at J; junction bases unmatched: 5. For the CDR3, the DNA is TGTGCCAGCAGCCCGACAGGGGAAGACACCTTC. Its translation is CASSPTGEDTF.

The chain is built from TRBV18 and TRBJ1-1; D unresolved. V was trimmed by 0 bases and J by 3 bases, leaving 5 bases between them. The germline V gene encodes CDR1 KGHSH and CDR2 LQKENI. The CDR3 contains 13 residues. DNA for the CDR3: TGTGCCAGCTCACCACCTATGGACACTGAAGCTTTCTTT. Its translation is CASSPPMDTEAFF.

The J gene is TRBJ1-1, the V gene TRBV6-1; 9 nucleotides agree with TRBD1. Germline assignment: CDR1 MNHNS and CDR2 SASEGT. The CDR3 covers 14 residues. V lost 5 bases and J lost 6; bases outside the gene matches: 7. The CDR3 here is CASSTGQGFSEAFF. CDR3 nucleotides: TGTGCCAGCAGTACGGGACAGGGTTTCTCTGAAGCTTTCTTT.

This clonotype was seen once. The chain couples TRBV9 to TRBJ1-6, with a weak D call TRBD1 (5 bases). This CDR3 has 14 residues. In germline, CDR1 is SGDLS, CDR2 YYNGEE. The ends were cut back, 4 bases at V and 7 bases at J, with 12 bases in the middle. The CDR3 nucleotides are TGTGCCAGCAGCCTCCGGGGGAACAATTCACCCCTCCACTTT. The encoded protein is CASSLRGNNSPLHF.

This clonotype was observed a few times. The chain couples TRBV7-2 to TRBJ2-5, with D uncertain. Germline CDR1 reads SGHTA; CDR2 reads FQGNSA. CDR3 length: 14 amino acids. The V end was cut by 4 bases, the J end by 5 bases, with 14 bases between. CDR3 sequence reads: CASSSYLAGETQYF. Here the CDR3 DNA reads TGTGCCAGCAGCTCCTATTTGGCTGGTGAGACCCAGTACTTC.

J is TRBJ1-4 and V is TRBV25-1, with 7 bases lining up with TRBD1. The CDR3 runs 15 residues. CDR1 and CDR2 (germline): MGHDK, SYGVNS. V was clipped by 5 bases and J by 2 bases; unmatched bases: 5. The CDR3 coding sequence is TGTGCCAGCAGTATACACAGGGGTACTAATGAAAAACTGTTTTTT. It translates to CASSIHRGTNEKLFF.

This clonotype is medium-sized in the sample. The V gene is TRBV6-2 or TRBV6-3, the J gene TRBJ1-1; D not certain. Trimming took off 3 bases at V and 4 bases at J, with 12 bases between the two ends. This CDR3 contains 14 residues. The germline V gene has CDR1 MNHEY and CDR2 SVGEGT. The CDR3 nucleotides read TGTGCCAGCAGTTATAACGCAATCGGCACTGAAGCTTTCTTT. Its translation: CASSYNAIGTEAFF.